Below are 11 T cell receptor beta chains sequenced from a single sample in a study of OX40 agonist ivuxolimab in advanced cancers. Data came from immunoSEQ multiplex PCR; TCRdb stores just in-frame clones and leaves some out. The sample has roughly 140,000 clones; 85% to 95% are singletons. This specimen consisted of CD4+ or CD8+ T cells sorted from blood, obtained in a trial of the OX40 agonist ivuxolimab. These receptors all stem from an adult with an advanced solid tumor such as melanoma, head and neck, liver or kidney cancer.

The J gene is TRBJ2-7, the V gene TRBV9; D unresolved. The CDR3 has 14 residues. The germline CDR1 and CDR2 sequences are SGDLS and YYNGEE. V gave up 4 bases and J gave up 1 base, with 12 bases separating them. The CDR3 reads CASSPGVVSYEQYF. For the CDR3, the DNA is TGTGCCAGCAGCCCAGGTGTGGTTTCCTACGAGCAGTACTTC.

J is TRBJ2-7 and V is TRBV28; D is perhaps TRBD2 (6 bases). This CDR3 has 16 residues. Trimming cost V 4 bases and J 3 bases, with 19 bases left between them. CDR1 and CDR2 (germline): MDHEN, SYDVKM. This CDR3 reads CASSSMRGLIVYEQYF. The CDR3 DNA reads TGTGCCAGCAGTTCAATGCGGGGTTTAATAGTCTACGAGCAGTACTTC.

This sequence joins TRBV4-3 and TRBJ1-2, with D unresolved. Germline CDR1 and CDR2: LGHNA and YSLEER. Deletions cut 0 bases from V and 7 bases from J, with 18 bases between. CDR3 length equals 16 residues. This chain's CDR3 is CASSQDRGSEFGGYTF. The CDR3 bases are TGCGCCAGCAGCCAAGATCGAGGGAGTGAGTTCGGTGGCTACACCTTC.

In its sample, this clone was seen once. The chain uses TRBV29-1 and TRBJ1-1; 8 bases align to TRBD1. V trimming: 4 bases; J trimming: 3 bases; junction bases outside the gene matches: 7. Germline CDR1 SQVTM, CDR2 ANQGSEA. The CDR3 spans 14 residues. The CDR3 DNA follows: TGCAGCGTTGGTCGGAACAGGGGGGACACTGAAGCTTTCTTT. Translation gives CSVGRNRGDTEAFF.

This clone was seen just once. One junction end disagrees with the germline gene, perhaps due to a read error. The chain recombines TRBV6-1 with TRBJ1-2; the match to TRBD1 covers 7 bases. The CDR3 is 13 residues long. CDR1 is MNHNS, CDR2 SASEGT, per germline. The CDR3 nucleotides read TGTGCCAGCAGTGAAGAGAGGTGGGGACAGAAGTCCTTC. Translation: CASSEERWGQKSF.

The chain uses TRBV5-1 and TRBJ1-2; TRBD1 is a possible D gene (5 bases). Germline V CDR1 and CDR2: SGHRS, YFSETQ. Trimming pared 1 base from V and 2 bases from J, leaving 12 bases between. The CDR3 extends over 15 amino acids. In DNA form, the CDR3 reads TGCGCCAGCAGCTTGAGTGTCAGGGAGAACTATGGCTACACCTTC. Its translation is CASSLSVRENYGYTF.

This chain links TRBV5-1 with TRBJ2-7; 7 bases map to TRBD2. The V gene end was trimmed by 0 bases and the J gene end by 6 bases; junction bases not matched to a gene: 12. Germline CDR1 and CDR2: SGHRS and YFSETQ. The CDR3 sequence is 16 residues long. The CDR3 sequence: CASSLDWGGSTVEQYF. CDR3 coding DNA: TGCGCCAGCAGCTTGGATTGGGGGGGATCTACGGTCGAGCAGTACTTC.

The V call is TRBV10-2, the J call TRBJ2-7; 8 bases align to TRBD1. V lost 4 bases to trimming and J lost 0 bases; unmatched junction nucleotides: 11. CDR3 length equals 17 residues. The V gene's germline CDR1 is WSHSY and CDR2 SAAADI. The CDR3 DNA reads TGCGCCAGCAGTGGTGTCCCGGCGACAGGGGACTCCTACGAGCAGTACTTC. Encoded protein: CASSGVPATGDSYEQYF.

The chain combines TRBV9 with TRBJ1-1; D remains unclear. Germline-derived CDR1 and CDR2 are SGDLS and YYNGEE. The V end was cut by 1 base, the J end by 5 bases, with 12 bases between. CDR3 length equals 14 residues. The CDR3: CASSVTGERTEAFF. Here the CDR3 DNA reads TGTGCCAGCAGCGTAACGGGTGAGAGAACTGAAGCTTTCTTT.

The V and J genes are TRBV7-2 and TRBJ1-1; D is ambiguous. Germline CDR1 reads SGHTA; CDR2 reads FQGNSA. The V gene lost 3 bases and the J gene lost 1 base, with 6 bases spanning the gap. This CDR3 contains 13 residues. CDR3 protein: CASSFSENTEAFF. CDR3 nucleotides: TGTGCCAGCAGCTTCTCCGAGAACACTGAAGCTTTCTTT.

The rearrangement joins TRBV6-1 to TRBJ2-2; a weak D match, TRBD2 (6 bases). Germline assignment: CDR1 MNHNS and CDR2 SASEGT. V dropped 6 bases and J dropped 4 bases, with 9 bases sitting between them. The CDR3 is made up of 13 amino acids. The DNA for the CDR3 is TGTGCCAGCAGGGGACTGTTCACCGGGGAGCTGTTTTTT. This gives the protein CASRGLFTGELFF.